The 5 T cell receptor beta chains presented below share a single source sample, sequenced in a study of shared T cell receptors in the human thymus (dated by TCRdb to about 2021). The library was made by the immunoSEQ multiplex PCR assay. The table was pulled from immuneACCESS by TCRdb, which kept in-frame rearrangements only. Such tables lose some clones; where checked, under half of the loss comes from unresolved V genes, and the rest has no known cause. This sample holds 500,000 to 550,000 clones; around 78% were observed only once. More than 0.01% of the sample goes to the ten largest clones. The same specimen was also included in a second study, on human thymus T cells.

The sequencing sample was made of thymocytes. Every receptor here comes from a boy in the first two years of life with a congenital heart defect. Donor details come from another sample of the same person, matched by shared clones.

V is TRBV30 and J is TRBJ2-3; D not resolved. Germline CDR1 is GTSNPN and CDR2 is SVGIG (reference sequence). V lost 2 bases to trimming and J lost 6 bases, with 6 bases between them. This CDR3 is 11 amino acids long. CDR3 protein: CAWSRADTQYF. The CDR3 region has the DNA TGTGCCTGGAGTCGAGCGGATACGCAGTATTTT.

The V call is TRBV4-1, the J call TRBJ2-3; the match to TRBD2 covers 11 bases. Germline trimming cut 1 base from V and 0 bases from J; bases unmatched to any gene: 9. The CDR3 contains 19 residues. Germline assignment: CDR1 MGHRA and CDR2 YSYEKL. Here the CDR3 DNA reads TGCGCCAGCAGCCAAGTTTCGAGACTAGCGGGACCCAGCACAGATACGCAGTATTTT. This translates into CASSQVSRLAGPSTDTQYF.

The chain links TRBV7-9 to TRBJ1-1, with 7 bases that match TRBD1. The CDR3 has 14 residues. The germline gives CDR1 SEHNR, CDR2 FQNEAQ (reference sequence). The junction had 7 bases not matched to a gene; V was cut back by 5 bases and J by 4 bases. The CDR3 DNA sequence: TGTGCCAGCAGCAAGAGGACAGGTACCACTGAAGCTTTCTTT. This translates into CASSKRTGTTEAFF.

This chain uses TRBV18 with TRBJ2-3, with a possible D match to TRBD1 (6 bases). From germline, CDR1 is KGHSH and CDR2 LQKENI. The CDR3 spans 16 residues. With 1 base removed from V and 1 base from J, the gap between germline ends came to 12 bases. The CDR3 reads CASSPLGAYRTDTQYF. The CDR3 DNA reads as TGTGCCAGCTCACCACTGGGGGCTTACCGCACAGATACGCAGTATTTT.

V is TRBV27 and J is TRBJ1-5, with 10 bases lining up with TRBD1. CDR1 and CDR2 from the germline V gene are MNHEY and SMNVEV (reference sequence). The V and J ends lost 8 bases and 4 bases, in that order; junction bases with no gene match: 5. The CDR3 totals 14 residues. As DNA, the CDR3 is TGTGCCAGCGGCTGGGACAGGGGAAATCAGCCCCAGCATTTT. This encodes CASGWDRGNQPQHF.